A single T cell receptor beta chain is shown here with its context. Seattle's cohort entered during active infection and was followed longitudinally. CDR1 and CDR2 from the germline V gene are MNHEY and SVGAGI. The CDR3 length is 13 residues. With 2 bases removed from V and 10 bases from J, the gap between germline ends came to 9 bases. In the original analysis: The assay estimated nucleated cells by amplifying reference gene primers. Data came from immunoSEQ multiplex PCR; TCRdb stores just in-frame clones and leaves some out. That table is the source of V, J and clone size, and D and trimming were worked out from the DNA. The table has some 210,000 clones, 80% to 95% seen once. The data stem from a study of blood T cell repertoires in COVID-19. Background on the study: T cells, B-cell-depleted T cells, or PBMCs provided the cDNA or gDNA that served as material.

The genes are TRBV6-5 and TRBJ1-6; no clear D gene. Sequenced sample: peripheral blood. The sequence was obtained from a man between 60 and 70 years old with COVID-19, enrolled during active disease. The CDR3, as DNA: TGTGCCAGCAGTTACGAGGGAGGCTCACCCCTCCACTTT. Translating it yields CASSYEGGSPLHF.